Sequencing of this TCR beta chain was carried out in a study of shared clonotypes between healthy human individuals. Clones were sequenced by immunoSEQ multiplex PCR, and TCRdb holds only the in-frame ones, with some missing. The data contain about 820,000 clones, 80% to 95% of them singletons. Study-wide results and limits: Clonotype sharing among donors likely depends on sequencing depth.

Concerning this clone itself: Its antigen is not identified.

The CDR3 loop spans 15 amino acids. Trimming shortened V by 2 bases and J by 0 bases, and 8 bases separated the two germline ends. CDR1 is MDHEN, CDR2 SYDVKM, per germline. Naive CD8 cells comprised CD45RO-negative, CCR7-positively selected cells, excluding terminally differentiated effector memory CD45RA+ cells. The study drew all its donors from Caucasian adults living in Nashville, Tennessee. Sample: naive CD8+ T cells sorted from blood. The chain is built from TRBV28 and TRBJ1-5; D is ambiguous. The origin of this receptor is a man aged 30 to 45 in good health. Here the CDR3 reads CASSLDPASNQPQHF. The CDR3 DNA follows: TGTGCCAGCAGTTTAGACCCCGCTAGCAATCAGCCCCAGCATTTT.